This paragraph covers one TCR beta chain sequence. TCRdb keeps only in-frame clones here, not all; method: immunoSEQ multiplex PCR. The table has 150,000 or so clones, over 90% seen once. These data originate in a study of blood T cell repertoires in COVID-19. The wider study: COVID-19 samples, acute and convalescent, were from the United States, Italy and Spain. In each case, the material was cDNA or gDNA derived from T cells, B-cell-depleted T cells, or PBMCs.

Sequencing was done on a sample of peripheral blood. This receptor was obtained from a woman aged 60-75 years with COVID-19, enrolled during active disease.

In DNA, the CDR3 is TGCGCCAGCAGCATTGGAGGACAGGGGAACTATGGCTACACCTTC. Protein product: CASSIGGQGNYGYTF. The genes are TRBV5-1 and TRBJ1-2; 9 bases agree with TRBD1. Germline loops: CDR1 SGHRS, CDR2 YFSETQ. The J segment lost 2 bases and the V segment lost 4 bases, leaving 6 bases of the junction unmatched. CDR3 size: 15 residues.